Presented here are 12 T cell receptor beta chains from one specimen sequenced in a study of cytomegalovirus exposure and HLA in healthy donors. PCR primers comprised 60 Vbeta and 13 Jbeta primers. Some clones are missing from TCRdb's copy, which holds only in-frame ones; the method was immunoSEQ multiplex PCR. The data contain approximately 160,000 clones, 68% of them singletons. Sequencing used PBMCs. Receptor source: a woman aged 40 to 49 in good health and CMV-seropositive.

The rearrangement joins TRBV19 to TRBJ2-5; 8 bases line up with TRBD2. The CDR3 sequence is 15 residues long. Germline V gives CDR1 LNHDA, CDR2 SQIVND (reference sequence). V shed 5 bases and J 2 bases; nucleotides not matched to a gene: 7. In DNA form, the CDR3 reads TGTGCCAGTAGTGGGCTAGCGGGTAGTCAAGAGACCCAGTACTTC. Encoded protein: CASSGLAGSQETQYF.

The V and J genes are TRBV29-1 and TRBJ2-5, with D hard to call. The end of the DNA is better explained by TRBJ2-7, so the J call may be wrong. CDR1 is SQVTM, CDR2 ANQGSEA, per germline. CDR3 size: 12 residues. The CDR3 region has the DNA TGCAGCGTTGAAATCCCAGGCTACGAGCAGTACTTC. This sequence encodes CSVEIPGYEQYF.

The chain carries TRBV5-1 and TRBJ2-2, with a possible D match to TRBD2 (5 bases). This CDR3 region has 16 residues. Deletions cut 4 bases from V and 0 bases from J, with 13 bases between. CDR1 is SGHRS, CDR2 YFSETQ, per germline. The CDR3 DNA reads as TGCGCCAGCAGCCAGACTACAGCTACGAACACCGGGGAGCTGTTTTTT. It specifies CASSQTTATNTGELFF.

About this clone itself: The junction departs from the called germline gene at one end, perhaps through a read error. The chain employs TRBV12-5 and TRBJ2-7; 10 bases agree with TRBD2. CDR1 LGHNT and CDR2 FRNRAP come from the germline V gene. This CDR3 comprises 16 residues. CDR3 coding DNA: TGTGCTAGTGGCTTGGATCTAGCGGGAGCCTCCTACGAGCAGTACTTC. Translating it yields CASGLDLAGASYEQYF.

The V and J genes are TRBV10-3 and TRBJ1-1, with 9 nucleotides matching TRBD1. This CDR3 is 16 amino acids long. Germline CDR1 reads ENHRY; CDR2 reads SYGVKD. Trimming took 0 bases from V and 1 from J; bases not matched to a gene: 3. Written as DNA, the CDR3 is TGTGCCATCAGTGAGTCGAGGACAGGGGAGAACACTGAAGCTTTCTTT. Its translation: CAISESRTGENTEAFF.

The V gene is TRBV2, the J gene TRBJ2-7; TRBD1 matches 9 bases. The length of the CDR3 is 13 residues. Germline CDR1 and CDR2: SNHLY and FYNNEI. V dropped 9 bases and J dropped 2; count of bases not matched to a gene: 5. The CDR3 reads CARGTGPTYEQYF. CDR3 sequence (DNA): TGTGCCAGGGGGACAGGGCCCACCTACGAGCAGTACTTC.

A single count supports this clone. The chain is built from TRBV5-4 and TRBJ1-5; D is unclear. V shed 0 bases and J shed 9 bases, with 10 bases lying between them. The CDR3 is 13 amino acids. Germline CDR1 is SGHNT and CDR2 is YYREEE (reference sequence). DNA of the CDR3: TGTGCCAGCAGCTTGGGCCCCGGGTCGCCCCAGCATTTT. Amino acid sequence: CASSLGPGSPQHF.

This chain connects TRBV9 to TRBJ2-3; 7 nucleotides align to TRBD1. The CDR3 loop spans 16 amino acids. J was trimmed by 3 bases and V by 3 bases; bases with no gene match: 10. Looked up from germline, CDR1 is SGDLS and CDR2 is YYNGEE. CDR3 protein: CASSGDRAEETDTQYF. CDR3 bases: TGTGCCAGCAGCGGCGACAGGGCGGAGGAGACAGATACGCAGTATTTT.

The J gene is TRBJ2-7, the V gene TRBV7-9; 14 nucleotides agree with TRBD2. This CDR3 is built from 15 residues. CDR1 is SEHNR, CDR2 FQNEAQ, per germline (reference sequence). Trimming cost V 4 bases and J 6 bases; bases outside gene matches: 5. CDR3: CASSSTSGGASEQYF. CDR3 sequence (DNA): TGTGCCAGCAGCTCGACTAGCGGGGGGGCGAGCGAGCAGTACTTC.

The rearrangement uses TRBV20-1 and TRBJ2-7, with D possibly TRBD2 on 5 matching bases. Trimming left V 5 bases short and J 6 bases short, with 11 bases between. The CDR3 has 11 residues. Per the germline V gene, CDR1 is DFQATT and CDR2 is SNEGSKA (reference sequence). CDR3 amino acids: CSAETRSEQYF. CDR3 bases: TGCAGTGCTGAAACTAGATCCGAGCAGTACTTC.

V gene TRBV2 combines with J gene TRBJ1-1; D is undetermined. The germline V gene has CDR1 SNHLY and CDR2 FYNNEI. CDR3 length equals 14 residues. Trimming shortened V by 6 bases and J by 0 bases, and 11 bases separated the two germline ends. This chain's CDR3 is CASSREEMNTEAFF. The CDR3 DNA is TGTGCCAGCAGCCGGGAGGAGATGAACACTGAAGCTTTCTTT.

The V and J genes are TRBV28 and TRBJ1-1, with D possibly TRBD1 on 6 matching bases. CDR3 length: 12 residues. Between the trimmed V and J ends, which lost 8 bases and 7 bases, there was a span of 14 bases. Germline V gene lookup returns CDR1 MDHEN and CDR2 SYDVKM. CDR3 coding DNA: TGTGCCAGCCGTAAAGGACAGCGTGAAGCTTTCTTT. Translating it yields CASRKGQREAFF. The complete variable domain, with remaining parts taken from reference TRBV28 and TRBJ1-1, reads DVKVTQSSRYLVKRTGEKVFLECVQDMDHENMFWYRQDPGLGLRLIYFSYDVKMKEKGDIPEGYSVSREKKERFSLILESASTNQTSMYLCASRKGQREAFFGQGTRLTVV.